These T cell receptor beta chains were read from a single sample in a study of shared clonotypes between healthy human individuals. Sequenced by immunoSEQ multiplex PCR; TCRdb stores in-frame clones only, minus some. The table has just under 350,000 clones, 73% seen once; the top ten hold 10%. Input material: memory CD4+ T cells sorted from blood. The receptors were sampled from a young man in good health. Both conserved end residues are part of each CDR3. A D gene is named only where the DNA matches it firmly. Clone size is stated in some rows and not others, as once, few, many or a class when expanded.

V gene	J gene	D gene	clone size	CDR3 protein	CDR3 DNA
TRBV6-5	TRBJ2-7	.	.	CASSLGLEGYEQYF	TGTGCCAGCAGCCTCGGGCTAGAAGGCTACGAGCAGTACTTC
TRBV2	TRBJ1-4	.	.	CASRGGQTQWTNEKLFF	TGTGCCAGCAGAGGAGGACAGACACAGTGGACTAATGAAAAACTGTTTTTT
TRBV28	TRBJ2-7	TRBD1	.	CASGTGRPYEQYF	TGTGCCAGCGGGACAGGGAGACCATACGAGCAGTACTTC
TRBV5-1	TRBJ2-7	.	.	CASSLASASEQYF	TGCGCCAGCAGCTTGGCTTCGGCTTCCGAGCAGTACTTC
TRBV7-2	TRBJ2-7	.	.	CASSLFPDQISYEQYF	TGTGCCAGCAGCCTCTTCCCGGACCAAATCTCCTACGAGCAGTACTTC
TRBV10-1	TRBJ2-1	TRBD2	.	CASSPTFGTSGVGDEQFF	TGCGCCAGCAGTCCAACCTTCGGGACTAGCGGAGTTGGAGATGAGCAGTTCTTC
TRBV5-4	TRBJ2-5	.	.	CASSSIGRGQETQYF	TGTGCCAGCAGCTCGATCGGACGCGGCCAAGAGACCCAGTACTTC
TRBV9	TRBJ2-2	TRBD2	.	CASSLIAGKFAGELFF	TGTGCCAGCAGCTTAATAGCGGGAAAGTTTGCCGGGGAGCTGTTTTTT
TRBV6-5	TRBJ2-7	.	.	CASSYLAEGLYEQYF	TGTGCCAGCAGTTACTTAGCTGAAGGTCTCTACGAGCAGTACTTC
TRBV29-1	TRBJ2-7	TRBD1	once	CSAATGGHYEQYF	TGCAGCGCTGCGACAGGGGGCCACTACGAGCAGTACTTC
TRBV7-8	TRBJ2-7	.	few	CASSFQGEQYF	TGTGCCAGCAGCTTTCAGGGCGAGCAGTACTTC
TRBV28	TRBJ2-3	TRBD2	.	CASSFTSGGLDTQYF	TGTGCCAGCAGTTTTACTAGCGGGGGTTTAGATACGCAGTATTTT
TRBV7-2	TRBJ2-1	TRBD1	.	CASSRDRVNEQFF	TGTGCCAGCAGCAGGGACAGGGTCAACGAGCAGTTCTTC
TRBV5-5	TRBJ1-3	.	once	CASSLEVVGSGNTIYF	TGTGCCAGCAGCCTGGAGGTGGTTGGCTCTGGAAACACCATATATTTT
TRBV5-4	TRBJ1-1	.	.	CASGRPEMNTEAFF	TGTGCCAGCGGAAGGCCAGAGATGAACACTGAAGCTTTCTTT
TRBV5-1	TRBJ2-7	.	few	CASSFGQNEQYF	TGCGCCAGCAGCTTCGGACAGAACGAGCAGTACTTC